This entry features one T cell receptor (beta chain) sequence. The antigen is unknown. These data belong to a study of beta chain features in type 1 diabetes. Whole-study context: Patients and healthy donors were similar in age, gender and cell yields. Sorted cell examination encompassed approximately 110 million cells across all samples. General study results and limits: Among all four CD4+ subsets, Type 1 diabetes patients had TCRB CDR3s that were moderately but significantly shorter. Sequencing from cDNA could over-represent high-TCR-expressing cells.

Expressed TCRB transcripts were sequenced because the isolated RNA had all been reverse transcribed beforehand. TCRdb keeps only in-frame clones here, not all; method: immunoSEQ multiplex PCR. The table records about 170,000 clones, approximately 7.9% of them present only once. This CDR3 contains 17 residues. Germline trimming cut 0 bases from V and 0 bases from J; bases unmatched to any gene: 2. Germline values: CDR1 SGDLS, CDR2 YYNGEE. This clonotype was obtained from a man younger than 35 with type 1 diabetes. The rearrangement uses TRBV9 and TRBJ2-3, with 12 nucleotides matching TRBD2. Sequenced: central memory CD4+ T cells from blood. CDR3 in DNA: TGTGCCAGCAGCGTAGGACTAGCGGGAGCCAGCACAGATACGCAGTATTTT. Translating it yields CASSVGLAGASTDTQYF.